The next 2 T cell receptor beta chains were all read from a single sample in a study of shared clonotypes between healthy human individuals. TCRdb's copy holds only in-frame clones and misses some; the assay was immunoSEQ multiplex PCR. The sample contains roughly 2 million clones, 85% to 95% of which appear only once. The sequenced sample was naive CD4+ T cells sorted from blood. Regarding subset: CD45RA+ positively selected. These receptors were collected from a man between 18 and 35 years old in good health.

The rearrangement uses TRBV5-3 and TRBJ1-1, with D uncertain. TRBV5-3 is an open reading frame, and its role is uncertain. The V end lost 8 bases, the J end lost 1 base, and 12 bases lay between the germline ends. The CDR3 totals 13 residues. CDR3 region: CASKPTQNTEAFF. The CDR3 DNA reads as TGTGCCAGCAAACCGACACAGAACACTGAAGCTTTCTTT.

The V and J genes are TRBV4-1 and TRBJ1-2; the D gene is possibly TRBD1 (6 bases). Germline lookup yields CDR1 MGHRA and CDR2 YSYEKL. V was trimmed by 0 bases and J by 4 bases, leaving 15 bases between them. This CDR3 region has 16 residues. The CDR3 sequence is CASSQDGAGVIYGYTF. The CDR3 nucleotides are TGCGCCAGCAGCCAAGACGGGGCAGGGGTGATCTATGGCTACACCTTC.